This is a list of T cell receptor beta chains from one sample in a study of STAT5B mutations in CD4+ large granular lymphocyte leukemia. TCRdb's copy holds only in-frame clones and misses some; the assay was immunoSEQ multiplex PCR. The sample shows approximately 27,000 clones, 81% of them seen only once. The sequencing input was CD4+ T cells from blood buffy coats. Source of these receptors: a human donor in good health. Both conserved end residues are part of each CDR3. The D gene is left open where the match is weak. Clone size appears in some rows only: once, few, many, or a class for an expanded clone.

j_gene: TRBJ1-2; v_gene: TRBV6-1; abundance: .; d_gene: .; CDR3aa: CATKVSRGANYGYTF; CDR3nt: TGTGCCACCAAAGTCTCCCGGGGCGCGAACTATGGCTACACCTTC
j_gene: TRBJ2-1; v_gene: TRBV19; abundance: few; d_gene: .; CDR3aa: CASSILTRSYNEQFF; CDR3nt: TGTGCCAGTAGTATCCTAACCAGGTCCTACAATGAGCAGTTCTTC
j_gene: TRBJ2-5; v_gene: TRBV27; abundance: .; d_gene: .; CDR3aa: CASSFQGGQETQYF; CDR3nt: TGTGCCAGCAGTTTTCAGGGGGGCCAAGAGACCCAGTACTTC
j_gene: TRBJ2-1; v_gene: TRBV6-1; abundance: .; d_gene: .; CDR3aa: CASSEVPNDYNEQFF; CDR3nt: TGTGCCAGCAGTGAAGTCCCCAACGACTACAATGAGCAGTTCTTC
j_gene: TRBJ1-2; v_gene: TRBV28; abundance: .; d_gene: TRBD1; CDR3aa: CATQRDRVTGGYTF; CDR3nt: TGTGCCACACAAAGGGACAGGGTAACAGGTGGCTACACCTTC
j_gene: TRBJ1-4; v_gene: TRBV6-9; abundance: .; d_gene: .; CDR3aa: CASSYSPNEKLFF; CDR3nt: TGTGCCAGCAGTTATTCTCCTAATGAAAAACTGTTTTTT
j_gene: TRBJ1-4; v_gene: TRBV28; abundance: .; d_gene: .; CDR3aa: CASSFGVFYATNEKLFF; CDR3nt: TGTGCCAGCAGTTTCGGTGTTTTTTACGCAACTAATGAAAAACTGTTTTTT
j_gene: TRBJ1-3; v_gene: TRBV5-1; abundance: .; d_gene: .; CDR3aa: CASSESSGAGNTIYF; CDR3nt: TGCGCCAGCAGCGAGAGTTCGGGGGCTGGAAACACCATATATTTT
j_gene: TRBJ1-5; v_gene: TRBV2; abundance: few; d_gene: .; CDR3aa: CASSEAGGVQPQHF; CDR3nt: TGTGCCAGCAGTGAAGCGGGGGGAGTTCAGCCCCAGCATTTT
j_gene: TRBJ2-7; v_gene: TRBV7-2; abundance: .; d_gene: .; CDR3aa: CASSLLDYEQYF; CDR3nt: TGTGCCAGCAGCTTACTAGACTACGAGCAGTACTTC
j_gene: TRBJ1-6; v_gene: TRBV7-9; abundance: few; d_gene: .; CDR3aa: CASSLVRGPLHF; CDR3nt: TGTGCCAGCAGCTTAGTCCGTGGGCCCCTCCACTTT
j_gene: TRBJ2-5; v_gene: TRBV5-4; abundance: .; d_gene: TRBD2; CDR3aa: CASRETSDQETQYF; CDR3nt: TGTGCCAGCAGAGAGACTAGCGACCAAGAGACCCAGTACTTC
j_gene: TRBJ2-2; v_gene: TRBV5-1; abundance: .; d_gene: .; CDR3aa: CASRSNPGSRERELFF; CDR3nt: TGCGCCAGCAGGTCCAATCCGGGTTCCCGTGAGAGGGAGCTGTTTTTT
j_gene: TRBJ2-1; v_gene: TRBV25-1; abundance: .; d_gene: .; CDR3aa: CASTGSRGAGLRDNEQFF; CDR3nt: TGTGCCAGCACTGGGAGTCGAGGGGCAGGTCTTCGGGACAATGAGCAGTTCTTC
j_gene: TRBJ2-5; v_gene: TRBV30; abundance: once; d_gene: TRBD2; CDR3aa: CAWKSGMGETQYF; CDR3nt: TGTGCCTGGAAAAGCGGGATGGGGGAGACCCAGTACTTC
j_gene: TRBJ2-1; v_gene: TRBV15; abundance: once; d_gene: TRBD2; CDR3aa: CATSRVSSGTYNEQFF; CDR3nt: TGTGCCACCAGCAGAGTCTCTAGCGGGACCTACAATGAGCAGTTCTTC
j_gene: TRBJ2-7; v_gene: TRBV7-2; abundance: .; d_gene: TRBD2; CDR3aa: CASSQGLANYEQYF; CDR3nt: TGTGCCAGCAGCCAAGGACTAGCGAACTACGAGCAGTACTTC
j_gene: TRBJ1-5; v_gene: TRBV6-1; abundance: .; d_gene: TRBD1; CDR3aa: CASSSRDRGHQPQHF; CDR3nt: TGTGCCAGCAGTTCCCGGGACAGGGGGCACCAGCCCCAGCATTTT
j_gene: TRBJ2-3; v_gene: TRBV2; abundance: .; d_gene: .; CDR3aa: CASGGTTGSTDTQYF; CDR3nt: TGTGCCAGCGGGGGGACGACAGGAAGCACAGATACGCAGTATTTT
j_gene: TRBJ1-5; v_gene: TRBV10-2; abundance: .; d_gene: .; CDR3aa: CASSDRTSNQPQHF; CDR3nt: TGCGCCAGCAGTGACAGGACAAGCAATCAGCCCCAGCATTTT
j_gene: TRBJ2-7; v_gene: TRBV2; abundance: .; d_gene: TRBD2; CDR3aa: CASAPPGLAREQYF; CDR3nt: TGTGCCAGTGCACCCCCGGGACTAGCGCGAGAGCAGTACTTC
j_gene: TRBJ2-7; v_gene: TRBV7-2; abundance: .; d_gene: .; CDR3aa: CASSFLRDGGYEQYF; CDR3nt: TGTGCCAGCAGCTTTCTTCGGGACGGGGGATACGAGCAGTACTTC
j_gene: TRBJ1-6; v_gene: TRBV7-2; abundance: .; d_gene: TRBD1; CDR3aa: CASSLVGQNNSPLHF; CDR3nt: TGTGCCAGCAGCTTAGTGGGACAGAACAACTCACCCCTCCACTTT
j_gene: TRBJ1-1; v_gene: TRBV9; abundance: few; d_gene: .; CDR3aa: CASSSRTEVGTEAFF; CDR3nt: TGTGCCAGCAGCTCCCGGACAGAAGTGGGCACTGAAGCTTTCTTT
j_gene: TRBJ2-4; v_gene: TRBV5-1; abundance: .; d_gene: TRBD2; CDR3aa: CASSLGASGENIQYF; CDR3nt: TGCGCCAGCAGCTTGGGGGCTAGCGGGGAAAACATTCAGTACTTC
j_gene: TRBJ2-1; v_gene: TRBV25-1; abundance: .; d_gene: TRBD1; CDR3aa: CASSEAAGGNEQFF; CDR3nt: TGTGCCAGCAGTGAAGCCGCAGGGGGCAATGAGCAGTTCTTC
j_gene: TRBJ1-3; v_gene: TRBV11-2; abundance: .; d_gene: .; CDR3aa: CASSLDRFLGNTIYF; CDR3nt: TGTGCCAGCAGCTTAGATCGTTTCCTGGGAAACACCATATATTTT
j_gene: TRBJ2-3; v_gene: TRBV5-4; abundance: .; d_gene: TRBD2; CDR3aa: CASSLGGRARTDTQYF; CDR3nt: TGTGCCAGCAGCTTAGGCGGGAGGGCGAGGACAGATACGCAGTATTTT
j_gene: TRBJ1-2; v_gene: TRBV5-5; abundance: .; d_gene: TRBD1; CDR3aa: CASSLVDRGDYGYTF; CDR3nt: TGTGCCAGCAGCTTGGTGGACAGGGGGGACTATGGCTACACCTTC
j_gene: TRBJ1-4; v_gene: TRBV7-8; abundance: .; d_gene: .; CDR3aa: CASSRGAGAATNEKLFF; CDR3nt: TGTGCCAGCAGCCGCGGGGCAGGTGCTGCAACTAATGAAAAACTGTTTTTT
j_gene: TRBJ1-4; v_gene: TRBV6-5; abundance: .; d_gene: .; CDR3aa: CASSGAGTNEKLFF; CDR3nt: TGTGCCAGCAGTGGGGCAGGGACTAATGAAAAACTGTTTTTT
j_gene: TRBJ1-4; v_gene: TRBV28; abundance: few; d_gene: .; CDR3aa: CASSLLVGNEKLFF; CDR3nt: TGTGCCAGCAGTTTATTGGTCGGTAATGAAAAACTGTTTTTT
j_gene: TRBJ1-2; v_gene: TRBV18; abundance: .; d_gene: .; CDR3aa: CASSPPLGNGYTF; CDR3nt: TGTGCCAGCTCACCACCGCTAGGCAATGGCTACACCTTC
j_gene: TRBJ1-5; v_gene: TRBV19; abundance: few; d_gene: .; CDR3aa: CATSVMVSNQPQHF; CDR3nt: TGTGCCACCTCGGTGATGGTTAGCAATCAGCCCCAGCATTTT
j_gene: TRBJ2-2; v_gene: TRBV7-8; abundance: few; d_gene: TRBD2; CDR3aa: CASSLEIGLAGLTGELFF; CDR3nt: TGTGCCAGCAGCTTAGAAATAGGACTAGCGGGCCTCACCGGGGAGCTGTTTTTT
j_gene: TRBJ2-5; v_gene: TRBV5-1; abundance: few; d_gene: TRBD1; CDR3aa: CASSRGQVQETQYF; CDR3nt: TGCGCCAGCAGCCGGGGACAGGTCCAGGAGACCCAGTACTTC
j_gene: TRBJ1-4; v_gene: TRBV27; abundance: .; d_gene: .; CDR3aa: CASSLLGGTNEKLFF; CDR3nt: TGTGCCAGCAGTTTATTAGGGGGAACTAATGAAAAACTGTTTTTT
j_gene: TRBJ2-5; v_gene: TRBV28; abundance: .; d_gene: .; CDR3aa: CASSALGAGRETQYF; CDR3nt: TGTGCCAGCAGCGCTCTGGGGGCGGGGAGAGAGACCCAGTACTTC
j_gene: TRBJ2-2; v_gene: TRBV7-2; abundance: .; d_gene: .; CDR3aa: CASSKQGMKNTGELFF; CDR3nt: TGTGCCAGCAGCAAACAGGGTATGAAGAACACCGGGGAGCTGTTTTTT
j_gene: TRBJ2-7; v_gene: TRBV28; abundance: .; d_gene: TRBD2; CDR3aa: CASSFGLAGDYEQYF; CDR3nt: TGTGCCAGCAGTTTTGGACTAGCGGGGGACTACGAGCAGTACTTC
j_gene: TRBJ1-1; v_gene: TRBV6-6; abundance: .; d_gene: .; CDR3aa: CASSYPDTGTEAFF; CDR3nt: TGTGCCAGCAGTTACCCAGATACAGGCACTGAAGCTTTCTTT
j_gene: TRBJ1-2; v_gene: TRBV6-6; abundance: .; d_gene: .; CDR3aa: CASTEGRGGYTF; CDR3nt: TGTGCCAGCACAGAGGGGCGGGGAGGCTACACCTTC
j_gene: TRBJ2-1; v_gene: TRBV7-2; abundance: .; d_gene: TRBD2; CDR3aa: CASSFTRGTSGRRNEQFF; CDR3nt: TGTGCCAGCAGCTTTACCCGGGGGACTAGCGGGCGACGAAATGAGCAGTTCTTC
j_gene: TRBJ2-1; v_gene: TRBV10-1; abundance: .; d_gene: .; CDR3aa: CASSVSRSSYNEQFF; CDR3nt: TGCGCCAGCAGTGTTTCTAGGAGCTCCTACAATGAGCAGTTCTTC
j_gene: TRBJ2-1; v_gene: TRBV7-8; abundance: .; d_gene: .; CDR3aa: CASSPPRRLAPRSEQFF; CDR3nt: TGTGCCAGCAGCCCCCCAAGGCGGTTAGCGCCGAGGAGTGAGCAGTTCTTC
j_gene: TRBJ1-1; v_gene: TRBV6-1; abundance: .; d_gene: TRBD1; CDR3aa: CASSVRGKNTEAFF; CDR3nt: TGTGCCAGCAGTGTCAGGGGGAAGAACACTGAAGCTTTCTTT
j_gene: TRBJ2-3; v_gene: TRBV19; abundance: .; d_gene: .; CDR3aa: CASSVSGTDTQYF; CDR3nt: TGTGCCAGTAGTGTGTCTGGCACAGATACGCAGTATTTT
j_gene: TRBJ2-1; v_gene: TRBV7-9; abundance: once; d_gene: .; CDR3aa: CASSLGRGAIYNEQFF; CDR3nt: TGTGCCAGCAGCCTCGGAAGAGGGGCAATCTACAATGAGCAGTTCTTC
j_gene: TRBJ2-5; v_gene: TRBV5-1; abundance: .; d_gene: .; CDR3aa: CASSDSQETQYF; CDR3nt: TGCGCCAGCAGTGACAGCCAAGAGACCCAGTACTTC
j_gene: TRBJ2-6; v_gene: TRBV5-1; abundance: .; d_gene: .; CDR3aa: CASSRIGWLSGANVLTF; CDR3nt: TGCGCCAGCAGCCGAATAGGATGGCTTTCTGGGGCCAACGTCCTGACTTTC